These 10 T cell receptor beta chains share one sample of origin, sequenced in a study of T cell responses to AZD1222 COVID-19 vaccine. Profiled with immunoSEQ multiplex PCR; TCRdb holds only in-frame clones, not every one. The table records around 110,000 clones, 70% to 90% of them present only once. The sequencing used peripheral blood, collected on day 0 of MenACWY control vaccination. These receptors were obtained from an adult in good health.

The rearrangement joins TRBV4-1 to TRBJ1-1; D call uncertain. The CDR3 extends over 15 amino acids. Trimming took 5 bases from V and 1 from J, leaving 14 bases between them. Germline V gives CDR1 MGHRA, CDR2 YSYEKL. The CDR3 DNA follows: TGCGCCAGCAGCGGGGTTCGGGTGGGGAACACTGAAGCTTTCTTT. This encodes CASSGVRVGNTEAFF.

V gene TRBV13 combines with J gene TRBJ1-1, with D perhaps TRBD1 (5 bases). V lost 0 bases to trimming and J lost 5 bases, with 19 bases between them. Germline-derived CDR1 and CDR2 are PRHDT and FYEKMQ (reference sequence). CDR3 size: 17 residues. CDR3 amino acids: CASSLGVGVTGVTEAFF. DNA for the CDR3: TGTGCCAGCAGCTTAGGGGTAGGTGTGACGGGGGTTACTGAAGCTTTCTTT.

The chain recombines TRBV19 with TRBJ2-2, with 7 positions matching TRBD1. Germline loops: CDR1 LNHDA, CDR2 SQIVND (reference sequence). V was pared by 0 bases and J by 4 bases, with 5 bases of the junction left unmatched. This CDR3 comprises 16 residues. In DNA, the CDR3 is TGTGCCAGTAGTATAGATACAGGGGATCCCACCGGGGAGCTGTTTTTT. Its protein product is CASSIDTGDPTGELFF.

The chain employs TRBV5-1 and TRBJ2-3; 13 nucleotides line up with TRBD2. CDR1 SGHRS and CDR2 YFSETQ come from the germline V gene. The J segment lost 4 bases and the V segment lost 0 bases, leaving 5 bases of the junction unmatched. The CDR3 consists of 17 residues. The CDR3 DNA reads TGCGCCAGCAGCTTGGGACTAGCGGGGGGAGCGGCAGATACGCAGTATTTT. Its translation: CASSLGLAGGAADTQYF.

V and J are TRBV27 and TRBJ2-7; D possibly corresponds to TRBD2 (6 bases). This CDR3 is 14 amino acids long. Germline V gene data show CDR1 as MNHEY and CDR2 as SMNVEV (reference sequence). Trimming stripped 3 bases from V and 4 bases from J, with 13 bases between. CDR3 residues: CASSFGGANYEQYF. CDR3 DNA sequence: TGTGCCAGCAGTTTTGGCGGGGCGAATTACGAGCAGTACTTC.

The chain uses TRBV18 and TRBJ1-5; no reliable D call. The CDR3 consists of 15 residues. Germline V CDR1 and CDR2: KGHSH, LQKENI. V shed 6 bases and J shed 4 bases, with 16 bases lying between them. CDR3 coding DNA: TGTGCCAGCTCTCCCCCCAGTCTGGAGAATCAGCCCCAGCATTTT. This translates into CASSPPSLENQPQHF.

The chain's CDR3 is CASRGDRGQEYEQYF. The CDR3 DNA follows: TGTGCCAGCAGAGGCGACAGGGGGCAGGAGTACGAGCAGTACTTC. This chain links TRBV5-4 with TRBJ2-7; 10 bases are a match to TRBD1. CDR1 and CDR2 from the germline V gene are SGHNT and YYREEE (reference sequence). This CDR3 has 15 residues. The V gene end was trimmed by 5 bases and the J gene end by 4 bases; junction bases not matched to a gene: 9.

The J gene is TRBJ1-4, the V gene TRBV4-1, with a weak D call TRBD1 (6 bases). Per the germline V gene, CDR1 is MGHRA and CDR2 is YSYEKL. This CDR3 spans 15 amino acids. V lost 0 bases and J lost 5, with 10 bases in between. This chain's CDR3 is CASSQDRQGNEKLFF. In nucleotides, the CDR3 is TGCGCCAGCAGCCAAGACCGCCAGGGGAATGAAAAACTGTTTTTT.

This chain joins TRBV7-2 and TRBJ2-3; 7 nucleotides align to TRBD2. Germline V gene sequence: CDR1 SGHTA, CDR2 FQGNSA. The CDR3 totals 11 residues. V shed 4 bases, J shed 8 bases, and the junction held 0 bases outside the gene matches. CDR3 DNA sequence: TGTGCCAGCAGCTGGGGGGGTACGCAGTATTTT. Protein: CASSWGGTQYF.

J is TRBJ1-2 and V is TRBV30; TRBD1 aligns across 7 bases. Germline V lookup: CDR1 GTSNPN, CDR2 SVGIG (reference sequence). This CDR3 spans 12 amino acids. V lost 3 bases to trimming and J lost 14 bases; unmatched junction nucleotides: 12. The CDR3 reads CAWSPNRQGSTF. The CDR3 DNA reads as TGTGCCTGGAGCCCAAATCGACAGGGATCGACCTTC.